These 10 T cell receptor beta chains share one sample of origin, sequenced in a study of tumor and adjacent non-tumor tissue in lung cancer. TCRbeta libraries were built with three rounds of nested PCR, modified from ARM-PCR. TCRdb reprocessed the multiplex PCR reads via MiXCR and lists one record per CDR3 protein. The sample has roughly 150,000 distinct CDR3 sequences; around 65% are singletons. This sample's RNA came from whole unsorted tissue. Sequencing used lung tumor tissue. These receptors originate from a man in his 60s with small cell lung cancer.

The chain couples TRBV5-6 to TRBJ2-3, with D perhaps TRBD2 (6 bases). Germline loops: CDR1 SGHDT, CDR2 YYEEEE. There are 15 residues in the CDR3. The ends were cut back, 3 bases at V and 3 bases at J, with 14 bases in the middle. CDR3 amino acids: CASSSLGRDTDTQYF. In DNA form, the CDR3 reads TGTGCCAGCAGCTCGCTGGGGCGGGATACAGATACGCAGTATTTT.

This clonotype has only a few counts. This sequence joins TRBV5-1 and TRBJ1-1; 8 positions match TRBD1. V trimming: 4 bases; J trimming: 5 bases; junction bases outside the gene matches: 10. The length of the CDR3 is 15 residues. Germline CDR1 is SGHRS and CDR2 is YFSETQ. As DNA, the CDR3 is TGCGCCAGCAGCCAAGCTCAGGGGGCGCGAACTGAAGCTTTCTTT. It is translated as CASSQAQGARTEAFF. Complete variable domain (other parts from reference TRBV5-1 and TRBJ1-1): KAGVTQTPRYLIKTRGQQVTLSCSPISGHRSVSWYQQTPGQGLQFLFEYFSETQRNKGNFPGRFSGRQFSNSRSEMNVSTLELGDSALYLCASSQAQGARTEAFFGQGTRLTVV.

This clonotype was picked up a small number of times. This chain uses TRBV29-1 with TRBJ2-5, with TRBD1 matching 9 bases. Germline lookup yields CDR1 SQVTM and CDR2 ANQGSEA. V lost 6 bases, J lost 5 bases, and 7 bases stayed unmatched. The CDR3 loop spans 13 amino acids. CDR3 DNA: TGCAGCGTAGGACAGGGGAGAGGGGAGACCCAGTACTTC. Its protein is CSVGQGRGETQYF.

Only a few counts were recorded for this clonotype. V and J are TRBV5-5 and TRBJ2-5; the D is unclear. V dropped 1 base and J dropped 5 bases, with 12 bases sitting between them. Germline assignment: CDR1 SGHKS and CDR2 YYEKEE (reference sequence). The CDR3 has 14 residues. CDR3: CASSLQWAKETQYF. DNA for the CDR3: TGTGCCAGCAGCTTGCAGTGGGCCAAGGAGACCCAGTACTTC.

For this clonotype: Relative to the germline gene, one junction end is altered; a read error may explain this. The chain combines TRBV11-3 with TRBJ2-1, with TRBD2 matching over 7 bases. The CDR3 is made up of 15 amino acids. In germline, CDR1 is SGHNT, CDR2 YENEEA. CDR3 bases: TGTCCCAGCAGCTTAGGGACTAACGGGAGATATGAGCAGTTCTTC. Encoded protein: CPSSLGTNGRYEQFF.

In regard to this clonotype: Sequence at one end of the junction differs from germline and may be a read error. The chain carries TRBV20-1 and TRBJ1-5; 7 bases are shared with TRBD1. The CDR3 sequence is 15 residues long. CDR1 DFQATT and CDR2 SNEGSKA come from the germline V gene (reference sequence). CDR3 sequence reads: CSARGTVKSNQPQRF. The CDR3, as DNA: TGCAGTGCCCGCGGGACAGTCAAGAGCAATCAGCCCCAGCGTTTT.

As for this clonotype: Germline is not matched at one junction end, which may reflect a read error. This chain links TRBV7-3 with TRBJ2-1; weak D call: TRBD1 (6 bases). CDR1 and CDR2 (germline): SGHTA, FQGTGA. CDR3 length: 12 residues. Here the CDR3 reads CASSPQGNEQSF. The CDR3 nucleotides are TGTGCCAGCAGCCCACAGGGTAATGAGCAGTCCTTC.

This clonotype was recorded at least ten times. The J gene is TRBJ2-7, the V gene TRBV12-3 or TRBV12-4; no definite D call. The CDR3 runs to 14 residues. The V and J ends lost 5 bases and 1 base respectively, with 12 bases between them. For the CDR3, the DNA is TGTGCCAGCAGTCACCCAATGGATTCCTACGAGCAGTACTTC. This sequence encodes CASSHPMDSYEQYF.

This clonotype was observed many times. The chain combines TRBV4-1 with TRBJ1-1, with D unclear. V lost 1 base and J lost 1, with 10 bases in between. Germline V CDR1 and CDR2: MGHRA, YSYEKL. There are 15 residues in the CDR3. The CDR3 is CASSQVPGANTEAFF. The CDR3 DNA follows: TGCGCCAGCAGCCAAGTCCCCGGAGCGAACACTGAAGCTTTCTTT.

Turning to this clonotype: Being one base from a much bigger clone, this may be a read error. The chain has TRBV5-4 and TRBJ2-3; tentatively, D is TRBD1 (6 bases). Germline loops: CDR1 SGHNT, CDR2 YYREEE (reference sequence). The CDR3 is 14 amino acids. The CDR3 loop reads CASRLVGATDTQYF. For the CDR3, the DNA is TGTGCCAGCCGCTTGGTGGGGGCAACAGATACGCAGTATTTT.